Listed here is a single T cell receptor beta chain. As yet, its antigen is unknown. This entry belongs to a study of cytomegalovirus exposure and HLA in healthy donors. Study-wide points: The analysis excluded some indistinguishable V segments, including TRBV6-2 and TRBV6-3.

Use of 60 Vbeta and 13 Jbeta primers characterized the PCR. Method: immunoSEQ multiplex PCR; TCRdb's copy keeps in-frame clones and lacks some. The table lists some 120,000 clones, 65% to 85% of them singletons. The CDR3 extends over 14 amino acids. V shed 6 bases, J shed 6 bases, and the junction held 13 bases outside the gene matches. Germline CDR1 SQVTM, CDR2 ANQGSEA. This chain links TRBV29-1 with TRBJ1-2; 7 bases map to TRBD1. The sequenced material came from PBMCs. This receptor was identified in a man aged 45-65 years in good health and CMV-seronegative. The CDR3 reads CSVGYDRVRDGYTF. The CDR3 DNA is TGCAGCGTGGGGTATGACAGGGTGAGGGATGGCTACACCTTC.